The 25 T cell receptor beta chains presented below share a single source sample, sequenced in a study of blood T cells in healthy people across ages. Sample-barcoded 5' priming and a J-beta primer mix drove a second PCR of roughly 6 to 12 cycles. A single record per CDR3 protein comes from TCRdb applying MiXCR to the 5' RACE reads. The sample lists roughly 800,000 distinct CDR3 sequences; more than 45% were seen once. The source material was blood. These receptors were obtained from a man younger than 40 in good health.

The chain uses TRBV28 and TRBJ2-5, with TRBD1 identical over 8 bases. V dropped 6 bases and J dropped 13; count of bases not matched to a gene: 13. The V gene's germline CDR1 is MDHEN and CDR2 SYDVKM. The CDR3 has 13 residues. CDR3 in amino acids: CASRLPGTGNWYF. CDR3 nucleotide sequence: TGTGCCAGCAGGCTCCCGGGGACAGGTAATTGGTACTTC.

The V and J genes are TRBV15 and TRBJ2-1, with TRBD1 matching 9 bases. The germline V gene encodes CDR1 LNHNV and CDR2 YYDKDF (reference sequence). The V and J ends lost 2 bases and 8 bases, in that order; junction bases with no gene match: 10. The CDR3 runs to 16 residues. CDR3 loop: CATSRYTGTGSYEQFF. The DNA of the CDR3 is TGTGCCACCAGCAGATACACCGGGACAGGGTCGTATGAGCAGTTCTTC. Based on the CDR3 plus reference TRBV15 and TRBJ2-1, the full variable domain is DAMVIQNPRYQVTQFGKPVTLSCSQTLNHNVMYWYQQKSSQAPKLLFHYYDKDFNNEADTPDNFQSRRPNTSFCFLDIRSPGLGDTAMYLCATSRYTGTGSYEQFFGPGTRLTVL.

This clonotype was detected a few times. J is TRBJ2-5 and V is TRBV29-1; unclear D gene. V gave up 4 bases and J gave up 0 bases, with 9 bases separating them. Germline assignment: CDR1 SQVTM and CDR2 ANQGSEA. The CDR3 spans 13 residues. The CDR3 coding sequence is TGCAGCGTTGGTAGGGATTACCAAGAGACCCAGTACTTC. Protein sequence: CSVGRDYQETQYF. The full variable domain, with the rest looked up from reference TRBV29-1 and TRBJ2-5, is SAVISQKPSRDICQRGTSLTIQCQVDSQVTMMFWYRQQPGQSLTLIATANQGSEATYESGFVIDKFPISRPNLTFSTLTVSNMSPEDSSIYLCSVGRDYQETQYFGPGTRLLVL.

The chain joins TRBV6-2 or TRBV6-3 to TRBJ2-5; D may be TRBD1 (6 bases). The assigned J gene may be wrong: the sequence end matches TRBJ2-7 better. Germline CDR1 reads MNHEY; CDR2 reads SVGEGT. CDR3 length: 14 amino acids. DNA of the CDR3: TGTGCCAGCAGTTACTCCACCAGGGGTTACGAGCAGTACTTC. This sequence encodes CASSYSTRGYEQYF.

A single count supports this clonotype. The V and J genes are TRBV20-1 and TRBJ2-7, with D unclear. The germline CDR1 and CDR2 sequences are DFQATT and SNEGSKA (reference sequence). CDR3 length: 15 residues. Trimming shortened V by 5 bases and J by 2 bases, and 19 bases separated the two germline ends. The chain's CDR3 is CSAVNLESLAYEQYF. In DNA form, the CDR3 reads TGCAGTGCTGTTAACCTAGAGTCGTTAGCCTACGAGCAGTACTTC.

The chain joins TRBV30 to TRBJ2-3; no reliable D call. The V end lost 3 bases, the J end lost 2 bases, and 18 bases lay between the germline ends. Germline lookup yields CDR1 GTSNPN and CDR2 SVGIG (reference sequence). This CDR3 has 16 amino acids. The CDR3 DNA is TGTGCCTGGAGAGACCGGGCCCTAAAACTCACAGATACGCAGTATTTT. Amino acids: CAWRDRALKLTDTQYF.

In DNA, the CDR3 is TGTGCCACCAGCAGAGATCGGGGGGGCATTCAGCCCCAGCATTTT. Translated: CATSRDRGGIQPQHF. J is TRBJ1-5 and V is TRBV15; D possibly corresponds to TRBD1 (6 bases). Looked up from germline, CDR1 is LNHNV and CDR2 is YYDKDF (reference sequence). The V gene lost 0 bases and the J gene lost 6 bases, with 12 bases spanning the gap. The CDR3 runs 15 residues.

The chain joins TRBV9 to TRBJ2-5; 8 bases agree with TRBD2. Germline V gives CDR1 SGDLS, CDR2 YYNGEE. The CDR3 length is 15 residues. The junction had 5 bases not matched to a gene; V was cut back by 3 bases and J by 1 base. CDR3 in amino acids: CASSAYSGSQETQYF. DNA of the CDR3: TGTGCCAGCAGCGCATACAGCGGGAGCCAAGAGACCCAGTACTTC.

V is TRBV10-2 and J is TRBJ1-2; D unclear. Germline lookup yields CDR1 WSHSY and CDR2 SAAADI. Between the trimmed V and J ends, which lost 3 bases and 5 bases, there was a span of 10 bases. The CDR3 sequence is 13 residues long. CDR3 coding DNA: TGCGCCAGCAGTGACCCGGATGGGTATGGCTACACCTTC. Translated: CASSDPDGYGYTF.

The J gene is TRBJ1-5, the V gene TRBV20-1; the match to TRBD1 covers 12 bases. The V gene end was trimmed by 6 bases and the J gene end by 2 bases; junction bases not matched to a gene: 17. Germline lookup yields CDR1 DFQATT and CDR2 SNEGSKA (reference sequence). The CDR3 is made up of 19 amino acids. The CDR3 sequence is CSAPPKGTGGWSGNQPQHF. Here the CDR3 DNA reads TGCAGTGCCCCCCCAAAGGGGACAGGGGGCTGGAGCGGCAATCAGCCCCAGCATTTT.

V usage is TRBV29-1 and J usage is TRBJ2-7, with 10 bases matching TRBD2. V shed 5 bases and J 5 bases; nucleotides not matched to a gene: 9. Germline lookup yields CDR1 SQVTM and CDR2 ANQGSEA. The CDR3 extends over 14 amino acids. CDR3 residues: CSVRYSGRHNEQYF. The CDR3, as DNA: TGCAGCGTTCGGTATAGCGGGAGGCACAACGAGCAGTACTTC.

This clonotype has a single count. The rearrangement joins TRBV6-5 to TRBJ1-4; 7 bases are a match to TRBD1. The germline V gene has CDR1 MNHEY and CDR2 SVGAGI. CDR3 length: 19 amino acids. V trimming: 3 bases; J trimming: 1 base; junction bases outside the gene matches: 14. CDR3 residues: CASSYAQTGAWGTNEKLFF. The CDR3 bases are TGTGCCAGCAGTTATGCTCAAACAGGGGCATGGGGAACTAATGAAAAACTGTTTTTT.

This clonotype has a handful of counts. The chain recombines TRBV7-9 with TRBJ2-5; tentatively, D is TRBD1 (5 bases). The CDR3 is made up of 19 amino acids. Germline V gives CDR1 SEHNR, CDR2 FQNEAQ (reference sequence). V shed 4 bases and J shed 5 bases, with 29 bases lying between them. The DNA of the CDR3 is TGTGCCAGCAGCTCCCCAAGTTTCCTGGGGCGCACCCTCCACGAGACCCAGTACTTC. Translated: CASSSPSFLGRTLHETQYF. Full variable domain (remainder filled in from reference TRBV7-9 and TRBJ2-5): DTGVSQNPRHKITKRGQNVTFRCDPISEHNRLYWYRQTLGQGPEFLTYFQNEAQLEKSRLLSDRFSAERPKGSFSTLEIQRTEQGDSAMYLCASSSPSFLGRTLHETQYFGPGTRLLVL.

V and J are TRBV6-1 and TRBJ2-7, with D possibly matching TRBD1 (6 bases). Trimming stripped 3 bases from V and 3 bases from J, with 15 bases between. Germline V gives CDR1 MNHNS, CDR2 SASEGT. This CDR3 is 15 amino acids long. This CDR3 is CASSEGQGSRYEQYF. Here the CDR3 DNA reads TGTGCCAGCAGTGAGGGGCAGGGGTCCCGCTACGAGCAGTACTTC.

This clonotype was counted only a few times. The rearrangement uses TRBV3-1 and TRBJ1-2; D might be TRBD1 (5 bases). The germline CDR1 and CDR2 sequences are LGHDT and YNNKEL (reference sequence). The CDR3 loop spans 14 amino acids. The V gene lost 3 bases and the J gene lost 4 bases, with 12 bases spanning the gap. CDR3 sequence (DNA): TGTGCCAGCAGCCACAAGGGACCCCGCTATGGCTACACCTTC. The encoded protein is CASSHKGPRYGYTF.

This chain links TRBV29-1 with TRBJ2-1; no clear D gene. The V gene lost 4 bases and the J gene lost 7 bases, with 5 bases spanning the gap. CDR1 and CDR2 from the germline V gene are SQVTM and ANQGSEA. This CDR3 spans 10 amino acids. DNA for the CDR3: TGCAGCGTTGCCATAAATGAGCAGTTCTTC. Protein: CSVAINEQFF.

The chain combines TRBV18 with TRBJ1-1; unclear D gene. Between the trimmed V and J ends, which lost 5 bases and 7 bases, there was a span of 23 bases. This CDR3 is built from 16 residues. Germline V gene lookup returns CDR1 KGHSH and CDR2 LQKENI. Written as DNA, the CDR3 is TGTGCCAGCTCAACGTACTTACAGAGCCCGGGCCATGAAGCTTTCTTT. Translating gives CASSTYLQSPGHEAFF.

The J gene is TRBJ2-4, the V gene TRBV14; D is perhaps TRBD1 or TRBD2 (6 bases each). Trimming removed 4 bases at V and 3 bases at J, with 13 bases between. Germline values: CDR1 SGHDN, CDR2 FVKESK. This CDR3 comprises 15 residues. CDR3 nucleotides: TGTGCCAGCAGCCCTATAGGGGGAGGCAAAAACATTCAGTACTTC. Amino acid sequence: CASSPIGGGKNIQYF.

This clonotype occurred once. Here the CDR3 DNA reads TGTGCCAGCAGCCAAGATAGGGGAGAGCTCCTTGCCACCTTC. Translated: CASSQDRGELLATF. The genes are TRBV4-2 and TRBJ1-2, with D possibly being TRBD1 (5 bases). The V end was cut by 0 bases, the J end by 13 bases, with 18 bases between. This CDR3 is built from 14 residues. Germline V gene data show CDR1 as LGHNA and CDR2 as YNFKEQ.

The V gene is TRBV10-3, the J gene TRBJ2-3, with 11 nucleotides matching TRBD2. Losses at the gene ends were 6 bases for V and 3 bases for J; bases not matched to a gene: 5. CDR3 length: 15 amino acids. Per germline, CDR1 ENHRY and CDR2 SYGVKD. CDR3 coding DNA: TGTGCCATCAGGTTCACTAGCGGGAGAACAGATACGCAGTATTTT. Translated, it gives CAIRFTSGRTDTQYF.

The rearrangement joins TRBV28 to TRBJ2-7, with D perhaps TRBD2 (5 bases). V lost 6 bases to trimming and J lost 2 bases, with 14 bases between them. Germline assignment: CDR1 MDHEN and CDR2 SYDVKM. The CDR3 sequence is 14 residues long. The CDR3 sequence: CASSRGDGTYEQYF. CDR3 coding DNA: TGTGCCAGCAGCCGGGGAGACGGGACCTACGAGCAGTACTTC.

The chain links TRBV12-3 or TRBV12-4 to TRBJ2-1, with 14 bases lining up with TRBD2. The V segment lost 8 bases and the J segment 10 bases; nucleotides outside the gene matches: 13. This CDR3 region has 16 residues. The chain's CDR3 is CASRRPGLAGVGEQFF. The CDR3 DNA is TGTGCCAGCCGTCGTCCGGGACTAGCGGGAGTTGGAGAGCAGTTCTTC.

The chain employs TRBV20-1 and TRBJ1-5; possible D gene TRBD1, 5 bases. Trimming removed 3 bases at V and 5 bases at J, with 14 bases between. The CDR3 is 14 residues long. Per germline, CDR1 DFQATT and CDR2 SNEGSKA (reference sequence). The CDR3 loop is CSASSGGKDQPQHF. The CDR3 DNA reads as TGCAGTGCTAGCTCGGGGGGGAAGGATCAGCCCCAGCATTTT.

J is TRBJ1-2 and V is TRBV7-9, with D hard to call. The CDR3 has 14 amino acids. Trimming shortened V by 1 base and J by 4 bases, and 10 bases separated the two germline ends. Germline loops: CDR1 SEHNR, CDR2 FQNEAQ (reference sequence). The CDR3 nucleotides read TGTGCCAGCAGCTTAGTATCTGAAGCCTATGGCTACACCTTC. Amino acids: CASSLVSEAYGYTF.

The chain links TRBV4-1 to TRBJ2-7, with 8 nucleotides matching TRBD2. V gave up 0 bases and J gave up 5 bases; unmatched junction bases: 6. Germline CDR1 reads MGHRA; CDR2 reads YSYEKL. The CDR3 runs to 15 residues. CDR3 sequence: CASSQDAGGSDEQYF. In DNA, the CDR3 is TGCGCCAGCAGCCAAGACGCGGGAGGTAGCGACGAGCAGTACTTC.